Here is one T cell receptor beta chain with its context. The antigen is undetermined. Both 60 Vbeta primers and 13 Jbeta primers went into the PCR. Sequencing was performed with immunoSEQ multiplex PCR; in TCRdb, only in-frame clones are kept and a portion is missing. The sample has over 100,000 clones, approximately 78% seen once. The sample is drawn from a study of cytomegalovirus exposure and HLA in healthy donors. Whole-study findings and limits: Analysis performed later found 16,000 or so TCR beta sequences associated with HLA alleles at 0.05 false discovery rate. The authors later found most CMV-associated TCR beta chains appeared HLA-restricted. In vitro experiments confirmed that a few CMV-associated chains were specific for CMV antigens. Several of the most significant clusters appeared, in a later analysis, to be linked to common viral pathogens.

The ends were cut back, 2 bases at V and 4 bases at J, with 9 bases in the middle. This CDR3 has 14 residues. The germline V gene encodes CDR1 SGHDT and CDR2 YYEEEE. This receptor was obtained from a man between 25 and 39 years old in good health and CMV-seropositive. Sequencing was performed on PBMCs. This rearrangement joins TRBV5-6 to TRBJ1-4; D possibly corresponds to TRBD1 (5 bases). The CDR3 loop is CASSFQGNNEKLFF. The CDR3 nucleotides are TGTGCCAGCAGCTTCCAGGGTAATAATGAAAAACTGTTTTTT.